One sample yielded the 14 T cell receptor beta chains listed below, sequenced in a study of spatial heterogeneity in lung cancer. Overall study findings and caveats: Counts of expanded intratumoral alpha and beta TCRs tracked tumor mutation counts.

As to time point: sample taken at primary tumor resection. Using its own MiXCR run on the 5' RACE reads, TCRdb lists one record per CDR3 protein. The table shows roughly 7,400 distinct CDR3 sequences, with 18% occurring only once. Their antigens remain unidentified. The starting material was lung tumor tissue, obtained at surgery. The receptors were sampled from a female donor with early-stage non-small cell lung cancer.

The chain has TRBV28 and TRBJ1-2; D unresolved. The CDR3 totals 14 residues. CDR1 is MDHEN and CDR2 is SYDVKM in the germline V gene. V lost 1 base and J lost 4, with 10 bases in between. This CDR3 reads CASSLSGSGYGYTF. As DNA, the CDR3 is TGTGCCAGCAGTTTATCTGGCAGTGGCTATGGCTACACCTTC.

As DNA, the CDR3 is TGTGCCAGCAGCCTACGTGGGGAATCACCCCTCCACTTT. This sequence encodes CASSLRGESPLHF. The rearrangement uses TRBV3-1 and TRBJ1-6; D unclear. The CDR3 sequence is 13 residues long. V was trimmed by 4 bases and J by 10 bases, leaving 11 bases between them. Germline assignment: CDR1 LGHDT and CDR2 YNNKEL (reference sequence).

The V gene is TRBV7-2, the J gene TRBJ2-1, with TRBD2 identical over 15 bases. The germline gives CDR1 SGHTA, CDR2 FQGNSA. The CDR3 is 16 amino acids. Trimming took 10 bases from V and 4 from J; bases not matched to a gene: 8. The CDR3 loop reads CATFSGLAGGYNEQFF. The CDR3, as DNA: TGTGCCACATTCTCGGGACTAGCGGGGGGTTACAATGAGCAGTTCTTC.

This clonotype is medium-sized by share. The V gene is TRBV10-3, the J gene TRBJ1-3; 7 nucleotides line up with TRBD1. The germline V gene has CDR1 ENHRY and CDR2 SYGVKD. The CDR3 spans 16 residues. J lost 1 base, V lost 6 bases, and 9 bases had no gene match. The CDR3 DNA is TGTGCCATCAGGGACCGGGACAGCGTTTCTGGAAACACCATATATTTT. Translated: CAIRDRDSVSGNTIYF.

The V gene is TRBV7-6, the J gene TRBJ2-6; D is undetermined. Germline V gene data show CDR1 as SGHVS and CDR2 as FNYEAQ. The CDR3 is 16 amino acids. Trimming removed 5 bases from V and 0 bases from J, with 11 bases in between. CDR3 loop: CASSPGRFSGANVLTF. The CDR3 DNA follows: TGTGCCAGCAGCCCCGGACGGTTCTCTGGGGCCAACGTCCTGACTTTC. Full variable domain (outside the CDR3, taken from reference TRBV7-6 and TRBJ2-6): GAGVSQSPRYKVTKRGQDVALRCDPISGHVSLYWYRQALGQGPEFLTYFNYEAQQDKSGLPNDRFSAERPEGSISTLTIQRTEQRDSAMYRCASSPGRFSGANVLTFGAGSRLTVL.

This clonotype came up a few times. The chain couples TRBV4-1 to TRBJ2-2, with 8 bases aligning to TRBD1. Germline CDR1 reads MGHRA; CDR2 reads YSYEKL. The CDR3 has 18 residues. Trimming took 2 bases from V and 2 from J; bases not matched to a gene: 10. CDR3 residues: CASSQTMDRAGNTGELFF. Here the CDR3 DNA reads TGCGCCAGCAGCCAAACCATGGACAGGGCAGGAAACACCGGGGAGCTGTTTTTT.

This clonotype was detected only a few times. V usage is TRBV5-1 and J usage is TRBJ2-5, with TRBD1 matching 7 bases. CDR3 length: 14 residues. Germline CDR1 SGHRS, CDR2 YFSETQ. Germline trimming cut 6 bases from V and 9 bases from J; bases unmatched to any gene: 14. CDR3 in amino acids: CASTTGTASWAQYF. CDR3 nucleotides: TGCGCCAGCACCACGGGGACAGCCAGTTGGGCCCAGTACTTC.

By share, this clonotype counts as medium-sized. The chain recombines TRBV20-1 with TRBJ1-1; D is unresolved. The CDR3 totals 14 residues. V was pared by 0 bases and J by 1 base, with 9 bases between. Germline V lookup: CDR1 DFQATT, CDR2 SNEGSKA (reference sequence). CDR3 in DNA: TGCAGTGCTAGAGATTTCCAGGCGAACACTGAAGCTTTCTTT. Translating it yields CSARDFQANTEAFF.

This clonotype showed up just a few times. The rearrangement joins TRBV9 to TRBJ2-2, with a possible D match to TRBD2 (5 bases). Germline V gene sequence: CDR1 SGDLS, CDR2 YYNGEE. Trimming stripped 6 bases from V and 5 bases from J, with 11 bases between. This CDR3 is 13 amino acids long. The CDR3 loop reads CASTPRETGELFF. CDR3 DNA: TGTGCCAGCACCCCGAGGGAGACCGGGGAGCTGTTTTTT. Based on the CDR3 plus reference TRBV9 and TRBJ2-2, the full variable domain is DSGVTQTPKHLITATGQRVTLRCSPRSGDLSVYWYQQSLDQGLQFLIQYYNGEERAKGNILERFSAQQFPDLHSELNLSSLELGDSALYFCASTPRETGELFFGEGSRLTVL.

This clonotype is deemed medium-sized (0.01 to 0.1%). DNA of the CDR3: TGCAGTGCTAGGAAGACAGGGGGCATTGTAGATGGCTACACCTTC. Residues: CSARKTGGIVDGYTF. The chain carries TRBV20-1 and TRBJ1-2, with 10 bases identical to TRBD1. Germline loops: CDR1 DFQATT, CDR2 SNEGSKA (reference sequence). V trimming: 3 bases; J trimming: 6 bases; junction bases outside the gene matches: 10. The CDR3 loop spans 15 amino acids.

By share, this clonotype counts as medium-sized (0.01 to 0.1%). The V and J genes are TRBV28 and TRBJ2-3; D call uncertain. This CDR3 is 12 amino acids long. Trimming pared 10 bases from V and 5 bases from J, leaving 13 bases between. Germline V gives CDR1 MDHEN, CDR2 SYDVKM. Here the CDR3 DNA reads TGTGCCACCCGAGACCCAGGAGATACGCAGTATTTT. Translated: CATRDPGDTQYF.

This clonotype rates as large (0.1 to 1%). V usage is TRBV4-2 and J usage is TRBJ2-5, with a possible D match to TRBD1 (5 bases). V lost 4 bases, J lost 2 bases, and 17 bases lay in between. The germline CDR1 and CDR2 sequences are LGHNA and YNFKEQ. The CDR3 is 16 residues long. The CDR3 DNA sequence: TGTGCCAGCAGCCGCGGAGTTCAGACAGTACAAGAGACCCAGTACTTC. Translating gives CASSRGVQTVQETQYF.

This clonotype is categorized as medium-sized. J is TRBJ2-3 and V is TRBV10-3, with no clear D. Germline V gene lookup returns CDR1 ENHRY and CDR2 SYGVKD. Trimming removed 10 bases at V and 0 bases at J, with 8 bases between. The CDR3 loop spans 12 amino acids. The CDR3 coding sequence is TGTGCCAATGGACGGAGCACAGATACGCAGTATTTT. Protein: CANGRSTDTQYF.

The chain employs TRBV6-5 and TRBJ2-3; D gene uncertain. In germline, CDR1 is MNHEY, CDR2 SVGAGI. The germline V and J ends were trimmed by 0 bases and 0 bases, with 4 bases remaining between them. CDR3 length: 14 residues. The CDR3 DNA reads as TGTGCCAGCAGTTACTCGCACAGCACAGATACGCAGTATTTT. The encoded protein is CASSYSHSTDTQYF.